This T cell receptor beta chain was profiled in a study of long-term antiretroviral therapy in people with HIV. The assay used was immunoSEQ (version v3.0), run at survey level. Repertoires were generated with immunoSEQ multiplex PCR, while TCRdb's copy carries only in-frame clones and drops some. The data show more than 20,000 clones, 85% to 90% seen once. Between the trimmed V and J ends, which lost 7 bases and 6 bases, there was a span of 13 bases. CDR3 size: 12 residues. In germline, CDR1 is MNHEY, CDR2 SVGAGI. The chain has TRBV6-5 and TRBJ2-7; unclear D gene. The clonotype comes from a woman in her twenties or thirties with HIV. Sequencing was performed on unsorted PBMCs, taken 1.9 years after starting antiretroviral therapy. The CDR3 DNA sequence: TGTGCCAGCACCCACCGGGTTTTCGAGCAGTACTTC. This translates into CASTHRVFEQYF.